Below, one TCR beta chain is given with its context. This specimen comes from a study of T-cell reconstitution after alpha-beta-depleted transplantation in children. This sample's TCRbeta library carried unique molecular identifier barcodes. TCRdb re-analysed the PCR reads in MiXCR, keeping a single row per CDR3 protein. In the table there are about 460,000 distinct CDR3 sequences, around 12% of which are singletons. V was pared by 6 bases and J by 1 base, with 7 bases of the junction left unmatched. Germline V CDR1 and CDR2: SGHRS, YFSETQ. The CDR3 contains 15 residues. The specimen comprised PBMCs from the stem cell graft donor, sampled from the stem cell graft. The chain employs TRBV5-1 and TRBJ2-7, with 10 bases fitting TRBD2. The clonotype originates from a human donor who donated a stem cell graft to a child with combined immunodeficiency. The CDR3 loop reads CASKQGLAYSYEQYF. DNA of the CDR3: TGCGCCAGCAAGCAGGGACTAGCGTATTCCTACGAGCAGTACTTC.